These T cell receptor beta chains were read from a single sample in a study of blood T cell repertoires in COVID-19. Assay used: immunoSEQ multiplex PCR; TCRdb lists only in-frame clones, some missing. The sample has fewer than 350,000 clones; around 93% are singletons. The sample consisted of PBMCs or T cells enriched from blood (not recorded which). These receptors all come from a middle-aged man who had been exposed to COVID-19. CDR3s include the opening cysteine and the closing phenylalanine or tryptophan. A D gene is named only where the DNA matches it firmly. For some rows the clone size is stated as once, few or many, or as a class when expanded; others skip it.

clone_size	j_call	d_call	v_call	cdr3_nt	cdr3_aa
-	TRBJ2-1	-	TRBV28	TGTGCCAGCAGTTTACGGGGTTTCAGCCATGAGCAGTTCTTC	CASSLRGFSHEQFF
-	TRBJ1-1	-	TRBV6-2/TRBV6-3	TGTGCCAGCAGTTACTCGAGAGCGGGAGAAGCTTTCTTT	CASSYSRAGEAFF
-	TRBJ2-6	-	TRBV18	TGTGCCACCACACTAGGGAGCTCTGGGGCCAACGTCCTGACTTTC	CATTLGSSGANVLTF
-	TRBJ1-1	-	TRBV6-2/TRBV6-3	TGTGCCAGCAGCCACGGGGGAGGGGCCCTTGAAGCTTTCTTT	CASSHGGGALEAFF
-	TRBJ2-5	TRBD1	TRBV19	TGTGCCAGTAGTTCTTGGGCAGGACAGGGCTTACAAGAGACCCAGTACTTC	CASSSWAGQGLQETQYF
-	TRBJ2-3	TRBD2	TRBV30	TGTGCCTGGAGTGCGGGACTAGCAGGTGCTAGAGGGGATACGCAGTATTTT	CAWSAGLAGARGDTQYF
once	TRBJ2-7	TRBD2	TRBV18	TGTGCCAGCTCACCACGGGGGACTAGCGGGATTTACGAGCAGTACTTC	CASSPRGTSGIYEQYF
-	TRBJ2-3	-	TRBV3-1/TRBV3-2	TGTGCCAGCAGGCAGGACAGCACCCCTCCAGATACGCAGTATTTT	CASRQDSTPPDTQYF
-	TRBJ1-2	TRBD1	TRBV19	TGTGCCAGTAGTCCTCGGACAGGGGGCGGCTATGGCTACACCTTC	CASSPRTGGGYGYTF
-	TRBJ2-3	-	TRBV30	TGTGCCTGGAGTCCGGGGTCCACAGATACGCAGTATTTT	CAWSPGSTDTQYF
-	TRBJ2-7	TRBD2	TRBV11-2	TGTGCCAGCAGCTTAGTACCCAGCGGGACTTTTGAGCAGTACTTC	CASSLVPSGTFEQYF
-	TRBJ1-5	-	TRBV5-6	TGTGCCAGCAGCCCCCAGGGAAATCAGCCCCAGCATTTT	CASSPQGNQPQHF
-	TRBJ2-1	TRBD1	TRBV28	TGTGCCAGCAGTTTAAGGGGACAGGGGGGAGATGAGCAGTTCTTC	CASSLRGQGGDEQFF
-	TRBJ1-1	-	TRBV12-3/TRBV12-4	TGTGCCAGCAGTTCCAGGGACACTGAAGCTTTCTTT	CASSSRDTEAFF
-	TRBJ1-1	TRBD1	TRBV10-3	TGTGCCATCAGTGAGACAGGGGGCTTAAACACTGAAGCTTTCTTT	CAISETGGLNTEAFF
-	TRBJ1-1	-	TRBV30	TGTGCCTGGAGACAGAACACTGAAGCTTTCTTT	CAWRQNTEAFF
-	TRBJ1-2	-	TRBV2	TGTGCCAGCAGTGAAGCGGAGGACTATGGCTACACCTTC	CASSEAEDYGYTF
-	TRBJ1-1	-	TRBV5-4	TGTGCCAGCAGCCCCAAAGACCGTCCGTCGGGCACTGAAGCTTTCTTT	CASSPKDRPSGTEAFF
-	TRBJ2-3	-	TRBV6-5	TGTGCCACCACGACGGGGTGGACAGATACGCAGTATTTT	CATTTGWTDTQYF
-	TRBJ2-1	TRBD2	TRBV27	TGTGCCAGCGGGGGGGGGTCTAGCTCCTACAATGAGCAGTTCTTC	CASGGGSSSYNEQFF
-	TRBJ2-1	-	TRBV6-5	TGTGCCAGCACCTCAAGGGGGGGCTCCTACAATGAGCAGTTCTTC	CASTSRGGSYNEQFF
-	TRBJ1-3	-	TRBV5-4	TGTGCCAGCAGCTTGGTCCGGTCTGGAAACACCATATATTTT	CASSLVRSGNTIYF
-	TRBJ1-1	-	TRBV28	TGTGAGGACTTCCAACCATTGAACACTGAAGCTTTCTTT	CEDFQPLNTEAFF
-	TRBJ2-1	-	TRBV9	TGTGCCAGCTCAACCGCGGCACGATTGGGCAATGAGCAGTTCTTC	CASSTAARLGNEQFF
-	TRBJ1-3	-	TRBV19	TGTGCCAGCAAGAAAACAGGGACCAACACCATATATTTT	CASKKTGTNTIYF
-	TRBJ2-7	-	TRBV7-8	TGTGCCAGCAGCTTAGTCAGGGTCAGCTCCTACGAGCAGTACTTC	CASSLVRVSSYEQYF
-	TRBJ1-2	TRBD1	TRBV6-5	TGTGCCAGCAGTTACTCCGGGACAGGGAACTATGGCTACACCTTC	CASSYSGTGNYGYTF
-	TRBJ1-2	-	TRBV30	TGTGCCTGGAGTGTAAATCTAGAAGGCTACACCTTC	CAWSVNLEGYTF
-	TRBJ1-5	-	TRBV5-1	TGCGCCAGCAGCTTGGAGGGGCTGGCCGATCAGCCCCAGCATTTT	CASSLEGLADQPQHF
once	TRBJ2-2	-	TRBV29-1	TGCAGCGTTGCGGTGCGGGGGAACACCGGGGAGCTGTTTTTT	CSVAVRGNTGELFF
-	TRBJ1-1	-	TRBV14	TGTGCCAGCAGCCACGAAGGGGCAGGGTGGACTGAAGCTTTCTTT	CASSHEGAGWTEAFF
-	TRBJ2-7	TRBD2	TRBV5-1	TGCGCCAGCAGCCTTCGACTAGCGGGAGGTTACGAGCAGTACTTC	CASSLRLAGGYEQYF
-	TRBJ1-6	TRBD1	TRBV5-1	TGCGCCAGCAGCTTGGGGACAGGGTCGAATTCACCCCTCCACTTT	CASSLGTGSNSPLHF
-	TRBJ2-5	TRBD1	TRBV12-5	TGTGCTAGTGGTCAGAACCTGGGACAGCCCGATGGGGAGACCCAGTACTTC	CASGQNLGQPDGETQYF
-	TRBJ2-7	-	TRBV12-3/TRBV12-4	TGTGCCATTCAGACAGACTCCTACGAGCAGTACTTC	CAIQTDSYEQYF
-	TRBJ1-2	-	TRBV28	TGTGCCAGCACCTCGGGGAACTATGGCTACACCTTC	CASTSGNYGYTF
-	TRBJ2-7	-	TRBV28	TGTGCCAGCACGGCGGCATTCGTTCTGGCGGAGTTCTACGAGCAGTACTTC	CASTAAFVLAEFYEQYF
-	TRBJ1-1	TRBD1	TRBV9	TGTGCCAGCAGCGTAGGGGACAGTTACAACACTGAAGCTTTCTTT	CASSVGDSYNTEAFF
-	TRBJ1-5	TRBD1	TRBV5-6	TGTGCCAGCAGCTTGGCCGGGTACAGGGGGCGATTTAATCAGCCCCAGCATTTT	CASSLAGYRGRFNQPQHF
-	TRBJ2-7	TRBD2	TRBV6-5	TGTGCCAGCAGCCAGGACGGACGGGACGGGAGGGAGCAGTACTTC	CASSQDGRDGREQYF
-	TRBJ1-5	TRBD1	TRBV7-2	TGTGCCAGCAGCTTACTTGTAGGGGGCGGCTTTAGCAATCAGCCCCAGCATTTT	CASSLLVGGGFSNQPQHF
-	TRBJ1-3	-	TRBV12-5	TGTGCTAGTGGTTTTTTCCGGGTTAAAACTGGAAACACCATATATTTT	CASGFFRVKTGNTIYF
-	TRBJ1-4	TRBD1	TRBV18	TGTGCCAGCTCCCGAGGACAGGGAGGAACTAATGAAAAACTGTTTTTT	CASSRGQGGTNEKLFF
-	TRBJ1-1	-	TRBV19	TGTGCCAGTAGCCCCCCTCAGGGTTACACTGAAGCTTTCTTT	CASSPPQGYTEAFF
-	TRBJ1-4	TRBD1	TRBV5-4	TGTGCCAGCAGCTTGGCCGGACAGGGCAATGAAAAACTGTTTTTT	CASSLAGQGNEKLFF
-	TRBJ1-2	TRBD1	TRBV15	TGTGCCACCAGCAGGGGAGGGCAGGGGGCGCGTGGAAATTATGGCTACACCTTC	CATSRGGQGARGNYGYTF
-	TRBJ1-3	-	TRBV5-1	TGCGCCAGCAGCTTGGGGCAAAGAAACACCATATATTTT	CASSLGQRNTIYF
-	TRBJ2-7	TRBD1	TRBV5-8	TGTGCCAGCAGCCACCGGACAGGGGGTTACGAGCAGTACTTC	CASSHRTGGYEQYF
-	TRBJ1-1	-	TRBV29-1	TGCAGCGTTGAAGGGCAGGGAAACACTGAAGCTTTCTTT	CSVEGQGNTEAFF
once	TRBJ1-1	-	TRBV28	TGTGCCAGCAGTTTCGCAGGGCGCGCTGAAGCTTTCTTT	CASSFAGRAEAFF
once	TRBJ2-6	TRBD2	TRBV2	TGTGCCAGCAGTGCGCAACTAGCGGGAGGGCCTGGGGCCAACGTCCTGACTTTC	CASSAQLAGGPGANVLTF
-	TRBJ2-7	TRBD2	TRBV19	TGTGCCAGTAGTATCATAGCGGGAGGAACCTACGAGCAGTACTTC	CASSIIAGGTYEQYF
-	TRBJ2-2	-	TRBV7-9	TGTGCCAGCAGCTTTTTTGGACAGACGAACACCGGGGAGCTGTTTTTT	CASSFFGQTNTGELFF
-	TRBJ2-1	TRBD2	TRBV7-7	TGTGCCAGCAGCCCCGAACCGGGACTAATCGGGGATGAGCAGTTCTTC	CASSPEPGLIGDEQFF
-	TRBJ2-7	TRBD1	TRBV28	TGTGCCAGCAGAGGGGGCAGGGGAAACGAGCAGTACTTC	CASRGGRGNEQYF
-	TRBJ1-2	TRBD1	TRBV29-1	TGCAGCGTTGGAGGAGACAGGGCCTCTCCCTATGGCTACACCTTC	CSVGGDRASPYGYTF
-	TRBJ1-3	-	TRBV3-1/TRBV3-2	TGTGCCAGCAGCCAAGTAGGGGCCGGAAACACCATATATTTT	CASSQVGAGNTIYF
-	TRBJ2-3	-	TRBV5-1	TGCGCCAGCAGCTTGCTACAGATTAGCACAGATACGCAGTATTTT	CASSLLQISTDTQYF
-	TRBJ2-7	TRBD1	TRBV10-2	TGCGCCAGCAGGGAGACAGGGGCAGGCGGCTACGAGCAGTACTTC	CASRETGAGGYEQYF